Reported below is one T cell receptor (beta chain). Its binding antigen is unknown. No quality values exist for individual bases; no much larger clone is one base distant. CDR1 and CDR2, looked up from the germline V gene (reference sequence), are MNHEY and SMNVEV. Spanning cysteine to phenylalanine, the CDR3 consists of 14 amino acids. Just CDR3 DNA is preserved here, 42 bases in frame from base 1. V was cut back by 2 bases and J by 0 bases, leaving a gap of 8 bases between them. Participants in the prospective study were enrolled through a virtual design, were aged roughly 18 to 100 years, and lived in fewer than 30 United States geographic areas. To assign participants to cohorts, the prospective study relied on clinical history that participants themselves reported in a screening survey and a study questionnaire. Recovered participants in ImmuneRACE Cohort 3 were defined by two consecutive negative NP/OP PCR tests, clearance by a healthcare professional, or resolution of symptoms. Each participant in the prospective study had whole blood, serum and a nasopharyngeal or oropharyngeal swab collected by mobile phlebotomists. Additional blood draws and questionnaires over an approximately two-month period could optionally be provided by prospective study participants. Before DNA extraction, blood samples from the prospective study were shipped at room temperature or frozen.

TCRbeta CDR3 regions were amplified from genomic DNA by means of the immunoSEQ Assay, a bias-controlled multiplex PCR. Regarding the original processing steps: Nucleated cell counts per sample were estimated from amplification of reference gene primers within the assay. To quantify the absolute abundance of each unique TCRbeta CDR3 rearrangement, sequence reads were collapsed and filtered. For each sample, productive Simpson clonality was calculated as the square root of Simpson's diversity index over productive rearrangements. As stored in TCRdb, this immuneACCESS dataset retains in-frame rearrangements with V and J assigned. A fraction of the clones does not appear; measured against another copy, unresolved V genes explain less than half of the discrepancy, and the remainder lacks a known reason. The DNA was the basis for D and trimming; V, J and clone size are from that table. Within this sample are hundreds of thousands of clones, with around 87% of them counted one time only. Roughly 1% of the sample is taken by the ten largest.

The sample is drawn from a study of blood T cell repertoires in COVID-19 (dated by TCRdb to 2020 to 2021). Regarding the research as a whole: The collaborator samples originated in the United States, Italy and Spain and spanned the acute and convalescent phases of COVID-19. The samples were drawn from the first 160 participants of the ongoing ImmuneRACE study and from some 1,300 subjects provided by 6 global collaborators. The dataset comprised deeply sampled blood TCRbeta repertoires from subjects exposed to, actively infected with, or recovered from COVID-19. Nearly every sample came with metadata listing a de-identified subject ID, COVID-19 status, age in years and sex. A freely available public database, intended as a resource for researchers studying the immune response to SARS-CoV-2, is where the repertoires were released. Where HLA class I and class II types were available, the types were taken from metadata supplied by the sample provider, not from assay-based typing. The material from the prospective study consisted of cDNA or gDNA derived from T cells, B-cell-depleted T cells, or PBMCs. What the study reported, not specific to this receptor: Clinical and demographic metadata were provided uncurated, with the amount varying by source and participant.

Sequenced input: PBMCs or T cells enriched from blood (not recorded which). This TCR derives from a man between 18 and 35 years old who had recovered from COVID-19. The chain is encoded by TRBV27 joined to TRBJ2-7; matching of 6 bases hints at TRBD1 as the D gene. The CDR3 region has the sequence CASSLADSSYEQYF. The nucleotide sequence reads TGTGCCAGCAGTTTAGCGGACAGCTCCTACGAGCAGTACTTC.